This paragraph covers one TCR beta chain sequence. The antigen is undetermined. Cells sorted as Tregs were CD4+, CD25+ and CD127-/low. Findings and caveats of the study: Larger-cohort validation covered only one TCR beta V-J rearrangement.

TCRdb reanalysed the 5' RACE reads using MiXCR and keeps one entry per CDR3 protein. The repertoire has some 8,300 distinct CDR3 sequences, 45% to 70% of them found once; the top ten carry around 6.4%. V gave up 4 bases and J gave up 15 bases; unmatched junction bases: 7. The germline CDR1 and CDR2 sequences are SGHTA and FQGNSA. The CDR3 runs 12 residues. The clonotype comes from a female donor with breast cancer. This chain uses TRBV7-2 with TRBJ2-1; 9 bases line up with TRBD2. Sequenced material: Tregs sorted from a lymph node. CDR3 sequence reads: CASSSIAGVLFF. The CDR3 DNA reads as TGTGCCAGCAGCTCAATAGCGGGAGTACTGTTCTTC.